This T cell receptor beta chain comes out of a study of cytomegalovirus exposure and HLA in healthy donors. At the level of the study: For the roughly 370 genotyped donors, roughly 80% fell within the Caucasian-associated ancestry cluster. Study-wide findings and caveats: CMV serostatus was the only recorded immune exposure for donors. Cytomegalovirus-associated status was assigned to fewer than 200 TCR beta chains. In vitro work confirmed that a few CMV-associated chains recognize CMV antigens.

The study ran its PCR with 60 Vbeta and 13 Jbeta primers. Some clones are missing from TCRdb's copy, which holds only in-frame ones; the method was immunoSEQ multiplex PCR. The data contain about 93,000 clones, 82% of them seen just once; the ten biggest clones take up about 3.8%. V gave up 6 bases and J gave up 5 bases; unmatched junction bases: 7. CDR3 length equals 15 residues. Per the germline V gene, CDR1 is ENHRY and CDR2 is SYGVKD. This clone has only a few counts. No antigen is known for it. The sequence was obtained from a man between 45 and 60 years old in good health and CMV-seronegative. Sequenced: PBMCs. The chain couples TRBV10-3 to TRBJ2-2, with 9 bases identical to TRBD2. As DNA, the CDR3 is TGTGCCATCAGGGAGACTAGCGGAGTTACCGGGGAGCTGTTTTTT. This gives the protein CAIRETSGVTGELFF.